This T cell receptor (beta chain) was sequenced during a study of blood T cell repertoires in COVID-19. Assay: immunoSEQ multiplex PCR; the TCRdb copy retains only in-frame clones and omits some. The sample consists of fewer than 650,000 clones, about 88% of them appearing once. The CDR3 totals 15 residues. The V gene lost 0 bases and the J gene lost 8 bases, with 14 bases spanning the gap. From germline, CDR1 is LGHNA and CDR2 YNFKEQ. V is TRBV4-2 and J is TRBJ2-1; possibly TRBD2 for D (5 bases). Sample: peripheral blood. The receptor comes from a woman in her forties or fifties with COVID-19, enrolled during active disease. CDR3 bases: TGTGCCAGCAGCCAAGATAGGCGGGCCGGGGATGAGCAGTTCTTC. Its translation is CASSQDRRAGDEQFF.